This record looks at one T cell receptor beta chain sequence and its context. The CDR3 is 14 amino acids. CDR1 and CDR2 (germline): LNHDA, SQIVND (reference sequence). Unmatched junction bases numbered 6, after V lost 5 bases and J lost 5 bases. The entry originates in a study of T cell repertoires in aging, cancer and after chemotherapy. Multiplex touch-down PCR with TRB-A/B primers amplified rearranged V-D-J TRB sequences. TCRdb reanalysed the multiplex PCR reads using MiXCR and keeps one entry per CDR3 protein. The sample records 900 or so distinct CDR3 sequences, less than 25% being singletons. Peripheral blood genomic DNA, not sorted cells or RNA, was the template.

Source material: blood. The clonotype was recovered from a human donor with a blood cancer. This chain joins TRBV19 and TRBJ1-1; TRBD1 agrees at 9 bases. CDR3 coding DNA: TGTGCCAGTAGTCTCGGACAGGGGTTGACTGAAGCTTTCTTT. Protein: CASSLGQGLTEAFF.